The clone carrying this T cell receptor (beta chain) was picked up one time. Its antigen is as yet unknown. The sample is drawn from a study of shared clonotypes between healthy human individuals. Notes on the study in general: The generation probabilities recorded for non-shared clonotypes fell below those of clonotypes shared by all four donors.

Profiled with immunoSEQ multiplex PCR; TCRdb holds only in-frame clones, not every one. The repertoire holds more than 2 million clones, with around 93% as singletons. Positively selected for CCR7, the CD45RO-negative cells used as naive CD8 cells excluded terminally differentiated effector memory CD45RA+ cells. The V gene end was trimmed by 3 bases and the J gene end by 7 bases; junction bases not matched to a gene: 14. This CDR3 is 16 amino acids long. Germline V gene sequence: CDR1 LNHNV, CDR2 YYDKDF (reference sequence). The rearrangement joins TRBV15 to TRBJ2-5, with TRBD1 matching 7 bases. The TCR comes from a man aged 18 to 30 in good health. Some clones in this sample may be carry-over from other donors' samples. Source material: naive CD8+ T cells from PBMCs. For the CDR3, the DNA is TGTGCCACCAGCAGCCCTCGGGAAACAGGGGCGGGGACCCAGTACTTC. Translation: CATSSPRETGAGTQYF.